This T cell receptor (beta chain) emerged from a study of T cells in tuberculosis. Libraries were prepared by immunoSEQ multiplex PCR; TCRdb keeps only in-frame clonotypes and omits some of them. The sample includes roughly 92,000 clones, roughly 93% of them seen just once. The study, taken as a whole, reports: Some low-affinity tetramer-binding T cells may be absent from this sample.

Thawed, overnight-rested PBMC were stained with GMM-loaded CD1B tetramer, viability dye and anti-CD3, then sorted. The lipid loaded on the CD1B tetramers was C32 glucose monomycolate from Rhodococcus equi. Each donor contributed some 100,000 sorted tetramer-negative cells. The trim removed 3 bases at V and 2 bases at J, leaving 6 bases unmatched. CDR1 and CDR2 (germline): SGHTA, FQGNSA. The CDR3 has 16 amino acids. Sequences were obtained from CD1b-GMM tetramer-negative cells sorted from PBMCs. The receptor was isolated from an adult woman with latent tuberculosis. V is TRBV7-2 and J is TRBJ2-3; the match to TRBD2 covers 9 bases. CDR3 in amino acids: CASSFLSGGVTDTQYF. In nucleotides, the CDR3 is TGTGCCAGCAGCTTTCTTAGCGGGGGTGTCACAGATACGCAGTATTTT.